The TCR beta chain under discussion was sequenced for a study of T cells after yellow fever vaccination. Study at large: Libraries from low-cell-number fractions were prepared with the SMART-Seq v4 Ultra Low Input RNA kit. Whole-study findings and limits: In post-booster samples, most primary-vaccination clones reappeared (just under 97% CD4, roughly 90% CD8).

CDR1 is SGHTA and CDR2 is FQGNSA in the germline V gene. This CDR3 contains 14 residues. Trimming pared 5 bases from V and 7 bases from J, leaving 15 bases between. To note about this clonotype: The antigen is not known.

TCRdb reprocessed the 5' RACE reads with MiXCR, giving one entry per CDR3 protein. The table has around 250,000 distinct CDR3 sequences, roughly 5.2% seen once. The chain carries TRBV7-2 and TRBJ2-1; D not resolved. This TCR was recovered from a man aged 18 to 30 who received the YFV17D yellow fever vaccine. The sample in question was CD4+ T cells sorted from PBMCs, obtained on the day of the yellow fever booster vaccination. CDR3 DNA sequence: TGTGCCAGCAGCCTGGACCCAGTATGGAATGAGCAGTTCTTC. Protein sequence: CASSLDPVWNEQFF.